The next 21 T cell receptor beta chains were all read from a single sample in a study of shared clonotypes between healthy human individuals. Repertoires were generated with immunoSEQ multiplex PCR, while TCRdb's copy carries only in-frame clones and drops some. The table lists 90,000 to 130,000 clones, roughly two thirds of them singletons. Sequencing input: memory CD8+ T cells sorted from blood. Subset indicated: CD45RO+ cells pooled with CCR7-negative TemRA cells. These receptors were collected from a woman aged 30 to 39 in good health.

This rearrangement joins TRBV21-1 to TRBJ2-4. TRBV21-1 counts as a pseudogene. The CDR3 is made up of 13 amino acids. Here the CDR3 reads CASSKGAENIQYF. CDR3 in DNA: TGTGCCAGCAGCAAAGGGGCGGAAAACATTCAGTACTTC.

The chain combines TRBV25-1 with TRBJ1-4, with D uncertain. Trimming cost V 4 bases and J 4 bases, with 19 bases left between them. The CDR3 contains 17 residues. Germline-derived CDR1 and CDR2 are MGHDK and SYGVNS. The CDR3 coding sequence is TGTGCCAGCAGTGCACCCCTAGGCGCGGCGAATAATGAAAAACTGTTTTTT. This codes for CASSAPLGAANNEKLFF.

The rearrangement uses TRBV27 and TRBJ1-5; D remains ambiguous. This CDR3 is 14 amino acids long. V was cut by 2 bases and J by 1 base, with 6 bases left in between. CDR1 MNHEY and CDR2 SMNVEV come from the germline V gene (reference sequence). The CDR3 nucleotides read TGTGCCAGCAGTTTACTACAGAGCAATCAGCCCCAGCATTTT. Encoded protein: CASSLLQSNQPQHF.

This sequence joins TRBV4-1 and TRBJ1-4, with a possible D match to TRBD1 (6 bases). This CDR3 is built from 15 residues. The V and J ends lost 0 bases and 5 bases respectively, with 10 bases between them. Looked up from germline, CDR1 is MGHRA and CDR2 is YSYEKL. This chain's CDR3 is CASSQDGTRNEKLFF. The CDR3 nucleotides are TGCGCCAGCAGCCAAGATGGGACAAGGAATGAAAAACTGTTTTTT.

Only a few counts were recorded for this clone. The chain has TRBV30 and TRBJ2-1; 12 bases fit TRBD2. This CDR3 has 15 residues. V trimming: 0 bases; J trimming: 3 bases; junction bases outside the gene matches: 0. Germline lookup yields CDR1 GTSNPN and CDR2 SVGIG (reference sequence). CDR3 residues: CAWSVLAGGYNEQFF. As DNA, the CDR3 is TGTGCCTGGAGTGTACTAGCGGGGGGCTACAATGAGCAGTTCTTC.

The chain is built from TRBV6-6 and TRBJ2-2; the match to TRBD2 covers 8 bases. V lost 5 bases, J lost 9 bases, and 5 bases stayed unmatched. This CDR3 has 13 amino acids. CDR1 MNHNY and CDR2 SVGAGI come from the germline V gene (reference sequence). The CDR3, as DNA: TGTGCCAGCAGTAAGCGGGAGAACCGGGAGCTGTTTTTT. Amino acid sequence: CASSKRENRELFF.

The chain employs TRBV29-1 and TRBJ1-2; D unclear. Trimming took off 6 bases at V and 7 bases at J, with 15 bases between the two ends. The length of the CDR3 is 12 residues. The V gene's germline CDR1 is SQVTM and CDR2 ANQGSEA. The CDR3 region has the DNA TGCAGCGTGGCAGATTCGGAGAGTGGCTACACCTTC. It specifies CSVADSESGYTF.

V and J are TRBV2 and TRBJ2-7; D is possibly TRBD1 (6 bases). The CDR3 extends over 13 amino acids. V lost 8 bases and J 2 bases, leaving 13 bases between the germline ends. CDR1 and CDR2 (germline): SNHLY, FYNNEI. As DNA, the CDR3 is TGTGCCAGCCGGGACACCATACCCTACGAGCAGTACTTC. Amino acid sequence: CASRDTIPYEQYF.

The J gene is TRBJ2-7, the V gene TRBV27; D remains unclear. Germline lookup yields CDR1 MNHEY and CDR2 SMNVEV (reference sequence). This CDR3 has 16 amino acids. The germline V and J ends were trimmed by 5 bases and 3 bases, with 20 bases remaining between them. The DNA for the CDR3 is TGTGCCAGCAGTCCTGGTCGAAGGCAGATATTCTACGAGCAGTACTTC. Its protein is CASSPGRRQIFYEQYF.

The chain recombines TRBV7-8 with TRBJ1-4; 9 bases align to TRBD1. The CDR3 has 15 amino acids. The germline gives CDR1 SGHVS, CDR2 FQNEAQ. The trim removed 6 bases at V and 4 bases at J, leaving 6 bases unmatched. The CDR3 DNA reads as TGTGCCAGCAGATCGGGACAGGGCCTTAATGAAAAACTGTTTTTT. Translating it yields CASRSGQGLNEKLFF.

The chain links TRBV28 to TRBJ2-7, with 9 positions matching TRBD1. The CDR3 consists of 16 residues. CDR1 is MDHEN, CDR2 SYDVKM, per germline. V shed 1 base and J 3 bases; nucleotides not matched to a gene: 7. The CDR3 nucleotides read TGTGCCAGCAGTTTATCCCTGGACAGGGGAAGCTACGAGCAGTACTTC. As protein: CASSLSLDRGSYEQYF.

The chain employs TRBV6-5 and TRBJ1-5; D is uncertain. Germline lookup yields CDR1 MNHEY and CDR2 SVGAGI. The CDR3 runs to 15 residues. Trimming removed 5 bases at V and 1 base at J, with 12 bases between. CDR3 amino acids: CASSPRVNSNQPQHF. In DNA, the CDR3 is TGTGCCAGCAGTCCTAGGGTGAACAGCAATCAGCCCCAGCATTTT.

This clone was seen at least ten times. The chain joins TRBV6-6 to TRBJ2-7; a possible D gene is TRBD1 (6 bases). Trimming stripped 6 bases from V and 5 bases from J, with 11 bases between. The CDR3 spans 12 residues. Per the germline V gene, CDR1 is MNHNY and CDR2 is SVGAGI (reference sequence). The CDR3 spells CASSPQGHEQYF. CDR3 nucleotides: TGTGCCAGCAGCCCACAGGGCCACGAGCAGTACTTC.

The chain has TRBV7-6 and TRBJ1-5; D remains ambiguous. Germline V CDR1 and CDR2: SGHVS, FNYEAQ. Trimming took off 2 bases at V and 0 bases at J, with 8 bases between the two ends. This CDR3 region has 15 residues. Written as DNA, the CDR3 is TGTGCCAGCAGCTTATATGGTAATAGCAATCAGCCCCAGCATTTT. Protein product: CASSLYGNSNQPQHF.

The rearrangement links TRBV7-2 to TRBJ2-7, with 7 bases lining up with TRBD2. This CDR3 is 14 amino acids long. Germline V gene data show CDR1 as SGHTA and CDR2 as FQGNSA. Trimming took 5 bases from V and 1 from J; bases not matched to a gene: 5. The chain's CDR3 is CASSTQRDSYEQYF. In DNA form, the CDR3 reads TGTGCCAGCAGCACACAGCGGGATTCCTACGAGCAGTACTTC.

J is TRBJ2-3 and V is TRBV5-6, with 9 bases matching TRBD1. The germline V gene has CDR1 SGHDT and CDR2 YYEEEE. There are 15 residues in the CDR3. V lost 10 bases, J lost 2 bases, and 11 bases stayed unmatched. The CDR3 region is CAPILGTGPTDTQYF. CDR3 in DNA: TGTGCCCCGATCCTAGGGACAGGGCCCACAGATACGCAGTATTTT.

The V call is TRBV4-1, the J call TRBJ2-1; D might be TRBD1 or TRBD2, each matching 5 bases. V lost 2 bases and J lost 5, with 10 bases in between. Per germline, CDR1 MGHRA and CDR2 YSYEKL. The CDR3 loop spans 14 amino acids. The DNA of the CDR3 is TGCGCCAGCAGCCAATTGGTGGGACACAATGAGCAGTTCTTC. It yields the protein CASSQLVGHNEQFF.

The chain links TRBV7-3 to TRBJ1-2; no clear D. The CDR3 spans 14 residues. The germline gives CDR1 SGHTA, CDR2 FQGTGA. V lost 5 bases to trimming and J lost 2 bases, with 12 bases between them. CDR3 bases: TGTGCCAGCAGCCCAAGAACGGGCAACTATGGCTACACCTTC. Translation: CASSPRTGNYGYTF. The full variable domain, rest sourced from reference TRBV7-3 and TRBJ1-2, is GAGVSQTPSNKVTEKGKYVELRCDPISGHTALYWYRQSLGQGPEFLIYFQGTGAADDSGLPNDRFFAVRPEGSVSTLKIQRTERGDSAVYLCASSPRTGNYGYTFGSGTRLTVV.

This chain links TRBV10-3 with TRBJ1-2; D remains ambiguous. The V end lost 2 bases, the J end lost 3 bases, and 10 bases lay between the germline ends. Per germline, CDR1 ENHRY and CDR2 SYGVKD. This CDR3 is 14 amino acids long. CDR3 coding DNA: TGTGCCATCAGTGAGGGTAAGATCTACTATGGCTACACCTTC. This codes for CAISEGKIYYGYTF.

This chain connects TRBV29-1 to TRBJ1-1, with D possibly being TRBD1 (5 bases). The germline V and J ends were trimmed by 1 base and 9 bases, with 12 bases remaining between them. Germline CDR1 and CDR2: SQVTM and ANQGSEA. This CDR3 comprises 12 residues. CDR3 DNA: TGCAGCGTTGAAGGGCCACAGGTTCAAGCTTTCTTT. Its protein is CSVEGPQVQAFF. The whole variable domain, filled in from reference TRBV29-1 and TRBJ1-1, reads SAVISQKPSRDICQRGTSLTIQCQVDSQVTMMFWYRQQPGQSLTLIATANQGSEATYESGFVIDKFPISRPNLTFSTLTVSNMSPEDSSIYLCSVEGPQVQAFFGQGTRLTVV.

The sample holds a few counts of this clone. The chain uses TRBV6-5 and TRBJ1-5, with D uncertain. There are 12 residues in the CDR3. Germline lookup yields CDR1 MNHEY and CDR2 SVGAGI. Trimming cost V 0 bases and J 9 bases, with 6 bases left between them. This CDR3 reads CASSYSRRPQHF. As DNA, the CDR3 is TGTGCCAGCAGTTACTCGAGGCGGCCCCAGCATTTT.